These T cell receptor beta chains were read from a single sample in a study of T cell repertoires in cytomegalovirus infection. Their recognized antigens are unknown. From the reads, TCRdb called clonotypes with MiXCR, one entry per CDR3 protein. This sample has hundreds of thousands of distinct CDR3 sequences, with around 31% found just once. The sequences come from cultured PBMCs, collected from culture after CMV antigen stimulation. The receptors here all came from a human donor in good health (CMV status not recorded). Some clones in this sample may be carry-over from other donors' samples. Both conserved end residues are trimmed from each CDR3.

V gene,CDR3 length,J gene,CDR3 protein
TRBV2,17,TRBJ1-4,ASSVTGGAATGTNEKLF
TRBV4-2,12,TRBJ2-7,ASSQEMGLYEQY
TRBV19,14,TRBJ2-5,ASSKSGGALQETQY
TRBV9,11,TRBJ1-5,ASSAGGAQPQH
TRBV5-1,12,TRBJ1-2,ASSYLTDNYGYT
TRBV6-6,13,TRBJ1-4,ASSTRGSANEKLF
TRBV12-3/TRBV12-4,16,TRBJ1-2,ASSLFSGRRKANYGYT
TRBV20-1,11,TRBJ1-4,SARTGAGEKLF
TRBV12-3/TRBV12-4,11,TRBJ2-5,ASSFGQGLAQY
TRBV19,12,TRBJ1-1,ASSIEIMNTEAF
TRBV4-3,11,TRBJ2-1,ASSQVSADEQF
TRBV19,12,TRBJ1-3,ASTYDSSGNTIY
TRBV7-2,11,TRBJ2-1,ASSLSTSNEQF
TRBV4-1,13,TRBJ1-4,ASSQVGLNNEKLF
TRBV20-1,13,TRBJ2-2,SAQRRAEYTGELF
TRBV6-1,12,TRBJ2-7,ASSEGRGGYEQY
TRBV20-1,13,TRBJ2-4,SAAGTAEGKNIQY
TRBV24-1,14,TRBJ2-3,ATSDTGVGETDTQY
TRBV7-9,14,TRBJ2-2,ASSPRAGWDTGELF
TRBV14,11,TRBJ1-1,ASSQESITEAF
TRBV7-2,12,TRBJ2-2,ASSLQRGAGELF
TRBV7-6,12,TRBJ2-5,ASSLARPQETQY
TRBV28,13,TRBJ2-3,ASSPRDRDQDTQY
TRBV7-2,12,TRBJ2-5,ASSSGTMDQTQY
TRBV20-1,14,TRBJ1-5,SARDPFGIGNQPQH
TRBV28,11,TRBJ2-5,ASSIRGSETQY
TRBV9,13,TRBJ2-3,ASSVGLTSTDTQY
TRBV12-3/TRBV12-4,12,TRBJ2-3,ASSPQGSPDTQY
TRBV4-1,11,TRBJ1-2,ASSPGQHYGYT
TRBV7-9,13,TRBJ2-3,ASSPTPGVTDTQY
TRBV20-1,13,TRBJ1-2,SASLREALGDGYT
TRBV11-2,12,TRBJ2-7,ASSFSPRSYEQY
TRBV7-9,14,TRBJ2-1,ASAWTSASSYNEQF
TRBV5-1,12,TRBJ1-6,ASSFERGGSPLH
TRBV7-9,15,TRBJ1-5,ASSLYWGQGDGQPQH
TRBV11-2,14,TRBJ2-5,ASSMTSGGAWETQY
TRBV10-3,14,TRBJ2-1,AISGTGQVVGNEQF
TRBV18,14,TRBJ1-1,ASSPKGNRMNTEAF
TRBV27,11,TRBJ1-1,ASKIGTYTEAF
TRBV7-6,12,TRBJ2-5,ASSLGTGLETQY
TRBV20-1,12,TRBJ1-4,SARPGTLRMGLF
TRBV5-6,13,TRBJ2-3,ASSLATGLLDTQY
TRBV10-3,10,TRBJ1-1,AISDAGTEAF
TRBV7-2,14,TRBJ2-3,ASSLEGRGGSDTQY
TRBV6-2/TRBV6-3,14,TRBJ2-1,ASLWGAGISSNEQF
TRBV6-2/TRBV6-3,11,TRBJ2-5,ASSDWAEETQY
TRBV19,12,TRBJ2-5,ASGGGGPQETQY
TRBV7-9,17,TRBJ1-1,ASSFPERDSYSMNTEAF